This TCR beta chain emerged from a study of Ad26.COV2.S vaccination and SARS-CoV-2 variants. Turning to the study itself: Each vaccinee took Ad26.COV2.S intramuscularly, once or twice 56 days apart. Overall study findings and caveats: Total T cell responses may have been underestimated by the TCR breadth and depth analyses. Vaccine recipients and placebo recipients showed similar non-spike TCR breadth. Greater spike-specific TCR breadth was seen in vaccine recipients than in placebo recipients.

Profiled with immunoSEQ multiplex PCR; TCRdb holds only in-frame clones, not every one. The sample holds 200,000 to 300,000 clones; roughly 90% are singletons and the top ten take about 10%. Treatment given: around 19 received Ad26.COV2.S at low or high dose, single or two shots; 5 received placebo; per-sample allocation not given. Sample collection was performed on day 63 after the first vaccine or placebo injection. Comments on this clone: The antigen is undetermined.

This CDR3 is 14 amino acids long. V gave up 2 bases and J gave up 3 bases, with 8 bases separating them. Germline V gene sequence: CDR1 SGDLS, CDR2 YYNGEE. Sequencing used peripheral blood, obtained in a trial of Ad26.COV2.S vaccine versus placebo. The V gene is TRBV9, the J gene TRBJ1-4; possible D gene TRBD1, 5 bases. This TCR came from a person between 18 and 59 years old who received the Ad26.COV2.S COVID-19 vaccine or a placebo. CDR3 amino acids: CASSVGGANEKLFF. CDR3 nucleotides: TGTGCCAGCAGCGTCGGGGGGGCTAATGAAAAACTGTTTTTT.